This TCR beta chain was recovered during a study of T cells after yellow fever vaccination. This clonotype was counted many times. MiXCR, run by TCRdb on the 5' RACE reads, gives a single entry per CDR3 protein. The top ten clones hold around 16% of a sample with 80,000 to 100,000 distinct CDR3 sequences, 8% to 10% of them seen once. Notes on the study in general: At approximately 95% for CD4 and 75% to 90% for CD8, most primary-vaccination clones showed up again after the booster. Abundant clonotypes from the bulk population could have been carried over as contaminants into FACS-sorted repertoires. It was the secondary response that reached its peak faster, day 5 versus 15, but it was weaker.

Germline assignment: CDR1 KGHDR and CDR2 SFDVKD. CDR3 size: 13 residues. The V and J ends lost 4 bases and 2 bases respectively, with 4 bases between them. The origin of this receptor is a man aged 18-30 years who received the YFV17D yellow fever vaccine. Sequences were derived from CD8+ T cells not binding an NS4B(214-222) dextramer, sorted from PBMCs, sampled approximately 16 days after the first yellow fever vaccination. V is TRBV24-1 and J is TRBJ2-2; D remains unclear. The chain's CDR3 is CATSDINTGELFF. The CDR3, as DNA: TGTGCCACCAGTGACATTAACACCGGGGAGCTGTTTTTT.